Each of the 31 T cell receptor beta chains below was sequenced from the same sample in a study of blood T cell repertoires in COVID-19. Sequencing was performed with immunoSEQ multiplex PCR; in TCRdb, only in-frame clones are kept and a portion is missing. The sample shows some 150,000 clones, 75% to 90% of them seen only once. Sequences were obtained from peripheral blood. These receptors all come from a woman in her 70s with acute or convalescent COVID-19.

The CDR3 coding sequence is TGCGCCAGCAGCTTGTCGCTAGCGGGGGGACAAGAGACCCAGTACTTC. Translation gives CASSLSLAGGQETQYF. This chain connects TRBV5-1 to TRBJ2-5; 11 nucleotides line up with TRBD2. With 1 base clipped from V and 2 bases from J, the junction kept 4 bases outside the gene matches. This CDR3 is 16 amino acids long. Germline CDR1 reads SGHRS; CDR2 reads YFSETQ.

The J gene is TRBJ1-4, the V gene TRBV7-9; D uncertain. CDR1 is SEHNR and CDR2 is FQNEAQ in the germline V gene (reference sequence). V lost 1 base and J 0 bases, leaving 9 bases between the germline ends. This CDR3 spans 16 amino acids. The CDR3 nucleotides are TGTGCCAGCAGCTTAGGAACATCCCCAACTAATGAAAAACTGTTTTTT. Its translation is CASSLGTSPTNEKLFF.

This chain links TRBV9 with TRBJ2-3, with TRBD2 matching 14 bases. The CDR3 spans 20 residues. The trim removed 3 bases at V and 2 bases at J, leaving 14 bases unmatched. Germline V gene sequence: CDR1 SGDLS, CDR2 YYNGEE. The CDR3 DNA is TGTGCCAGCAGCGGACCGACTAGCGGGGGGGTTCCCATCCCCACAGATACGCAGTATTTT. Translating gives CASSGPTSGGVPIPTDTQYF.

V gene TRBV4-1 combines with J gene TRBJ2-5, with 9 bases identical to TRBD1. Trimming cost V 1 base and J 3 bases; bases outside gene matches: 3. From germline, CDR1 is MGHRA and CDR2 YSYEKL. The CDR3 is 15 amino acids. CDR3 in amino acids: CASSQGQGVKETQYF. CDR3 DNA: TGCGCCAGCAGCCAAGGACAGGGGGTAAAAGAGACCCAGTACTTC.

This sequence joins TRBV5-6 and TRBJ2-7; TRBD2 might be the D (6 bases). V lost 4 bases to trimming and J lost 7 bases, with 24 bases between them. This CDR3 comprises 16 residues. Germline CDR1 reads SGHDT; CDR2 reads YYEEEE. The CDR3 reads CASSGKTGTAMREQYV. DNA for the CDR3: TGTGCCAGCAGCGGCAAAACCGGGACTGCCATGAGGGAGCAGTACGTC.

The chain couples TRBV5-1 to TRBJ2-5, with 13 bases that match TRBD2. J was trimmed by 2 bases and V by 2 bases; bases with no gene match: 9. The CDR3 has 18 amino acids. Germline lookup yields CDR1 SGHRS and CDR2 YFSETQ. CDR3 sequence reads: CASSLGSSLAGGQETQYF. For the CDR3, the DNA is TGCGCCAGCAGCTTAGGTAGCTCACTAGCGGGGGGGCAAGAGACCCAGTACTTC.

The chain employs TRBV27 and TRBJ1-4; D might be TRBD1 (5 bases). The CDR3 runs 17 residues. Trimming left V 8 bases short and J 5 bases short, with 24 bases between. Germline CDR1 MNHEY, CDR2 SMNVEV (reference sequence). The CDR3 DNA sequence: TGTGCCAGCCGTAAAGGGATCGGGGGATGGGCGAATGAAAAACTGTTTTTT. This gives the protein CASRKGIGGWANEKLFF.

The chain couples TRBV2 to TRBJ1-2, with D perhaps matching TRBD1 (6 bases). Germline-derived CDR1 and CDR2 are SNHLY and FYNNEI. Trimming shortened V by 2 bases and J by 4 bases, and 8 bases separated the two germline ends. There are 13 residues in the CDR3. This CDR3 reads CASSERTVYGYTF. The CDR3, as DNA: TGTGCCAGCAGTGAAAGGACAGTCTATGGCTACACCTTC.

The chain carries TRBV18 and TRBJ1-3; D is unclear. The CDR3 runs to 15 residues. The germline V and J ends were trimmed by 3 bases and 4 bases, with 13 bases remaining between them. The germline gives CDR1 KGHSH, CDR2 LQKENI. CDR3 bases: TGTGCCAGCTCACCCCCGGGAGGGAGAGGAAACACCATATATTTT. This translates into CASSPPGGRGNTIYF.

The chain uses TRBV11-2 and TRBJ2-1, with D possibly matching TRBD1 (6 bases). The CDR3 is 12 residues long. The ends were cut back, 3 bases at V and 6 bases at J, with 6 bases in the middle. Germline loops: CDR1 SGHAT, CDR2 FQNNGV. The CDR3 reads CASSFRGNEQFF. As DNA, the CDR3 is TGTGCCAGCAGCTTCAGGGGCAATGAGCAGTTCTTC.

The V gene is TRBV5-4, the J gene TRBJ1-3; 7 nucleotides agree with TRBD1. CDR3 size: 16 residues. After removal of 3 bases from V and 1 base from J, the junction contained 7 bases not matched to a gene. The V gene's germline CDR1 is SGHNT and CDR2 YYREEE (reference sequence). The CDR3 is CASSSGQPISGNTIYF. CDR3 DNA sequence: TGTGCCAGCAGCTCGGGACAGCCTATTTCTGGAAACACCATATATTTT.

The CDR3 DNA sequence: TGTGCCAGCAGTTCAAACTATGGCTACACCTTC. Translating gives CASSSNYGYTF. The chain couples TRBV28 to TRBJ1-2; D remains ambiguous. Germline V gene data show CDR1 as MDHEN and CDR2 as SYDVKM. The CDR3 is 11 amino acids. V shed 4 bases and J shed 2 bases, with 2 bases lying between them.

V and J are TRBV28 and TRBJ2-2, with a tentative D call TRBD2 (6 bases). Germline CDR1 and CDR2: MDHEN and SYDVKM. This CDR3 comprises 14 residues. Trimming cost V 2 bases and J 9 bases, with 13 bases left between them. The CDR3 sequence is CASSLRGDHRELFF. The DNA of the CDR3 is TGTGCCAGCAGTTTACGCGGGGACCACCGGGAGCTGTTTTTT.

The chain combines TRBV3-1 (or the pseudogene TRBV3-2) with TRBJ1-2; D unresolved. Trimming took off 5 bases at V and 4 bases at J, with 11 bases between the two ends. Germline assignment: CDR1 LGHDT and CDR2 YNNKEL (reference sequence). The CDR3 loop spans 13 amino acids. The CDR3 bases are TGTGCCAGCAGCGGATGGGAGGGCTATGGCTACACCTTC. Translated, it gives CASSGWEGYGYTF.

CDR3 coding DNA: TGTGCCAGCAGCTTAGCGTTGCTAGCGGGGGGACGAAACACAGATACGCAGTATTTT. Protein product: CASSLALLAGGRNTDTQYF. The chain combines TRBV7-8 with TRBJ2-3; 11 bases map to TRBD2. V was pared by 0 bases and J by 2 bases, with 10 bases of the junction left unmatched. Germline values: CDR1 SGHVS, CDR2 FQNEAQ. This CDR3 comprises 19 residues.

A word on this clone: A read error may account for a junction end that differs from germline. Other DNA sequences within the sample encode an identical CDR3. The rearrangement uses TRBV13 and TRBJ1-1; 8 positions agree with TRBD1. Germline lookup yields CDR1 PRHDT and CDR2 FYEKMQ (reference sequence). CDR3 size: 14 residues. Here the CDR3 DNA reads TGTGCCAGCAGCCTAGGACAGGGGAACACTGAAGCTTTCTTT. It translates to CASSLGQGNTEAFF.

V gene TRBV21-1 combines with J gene TRBJ1-1; the table's D call, TRBD1, has no DNA check behind it. TRBV21-1 corresponds to a pseudogene. The CDR3 spans 15 residues. CDR3 protein: CASSIRGRDNTEAFF. The CDR3 DNA follows: TGTGCCAGCAGCATAAGGGGGCGAGATAACACTGAAGCTTTCTTT.

This clone was detected once. The V gene is TRBV5-1, the J gene TRBJ1-4; D might be TRBD1 (6 bases). Germline V lookup: CDR1 SGHRS, CDR2 YFSETQ. Trimming took off 1 base at V and 5 bases at J, with 6 bases between the two ends. The CDR3 totals 13 residues. The CDR3 DNA reads as TGCGCCAGCAGCTTGACAGGGAATGAAAAACTGTTTTTT. It specifies CASSLTGNEKLFF.

This clone was detected a few times. The chain carries TRBV24-1 and TRBJ2-3; 8 bases are shared with TRBD2. Germline CDR1 reads KGHDR; CDR2 reads SFDVKD. The CDR3 covers 13 residues. J was trimmed by 8 bases and V by 5 bases; bases with no gene match: 5. The CDR3 coding sequence is TGTGCCACCAGTGCAGCGGGACTAGGTACGCAGTATTTT. Amino acids: CATSAAGLGTQYF.

The rearrangement uses TRBV2 and TRBJ1-4; no reliable D call. The CDR3 is 11 residues long. Germline-derived CDR1 and CDR2 are SNHLY and FYNNEI. Trimming pared 6 bases from V and 7 bases from J, leaving 6 bases between. The CDR3 DNA reads TGTGCCAGCAGCCGGAGTGAAAAACTGTTTTTT. It encodes CASSRSEKLFF.

The rearrangement uses TRBV5-1 and TRBJ2-7; TRBD1 matches at 7 bases. The CDR3 loop spans 13 amino acids. Unmatched junction bases numbered 4, after V lost 1 base and J lost 6 bases. Germline assignment: CDR1 SGHRS and CDR2 YFSETQ. CDR3 coding DNA: TGCGCCAGCAGCTTGAGTTCAGGGGGCGAGCAGTACTTC. Translated, it gives CASSLSSGGEQYF.

The chain has TRBV16 and TRBJ1-5; the match to TRBD1 covers 8 bases. The CDR3 sequence is 17 residues long. The V gene end was trimmed by 0 bases and the J gene end by 2 bases; junction bases not matched to a gene: 6. Germline CDR1 KGHSY, CDR2 FQNENV. The CDR3 DNA reads as TGTGCCAGCAGCCAATCAACCAGGGGGCCTGGCAATCAGCCCCAGCATTTT. As protein: CASSQSTRGPGNQPQHF.

The chain joins TRBV12-3 or TRBV12-4 to TRBJ2-7; TRBD1 might be the D (6 bases). The CDR3 extends over 13 amino acids. Trimming took off 5 bases at V and 3 bases at J, with 11 bases between the two ends. CDR3 DNA: TGTGCCAGCAGTCTAAGGACAGACTACGAGCAGTACTTC. As protein: CASSLRTDYEQYF.

The chain links TRBV2 to TRBJ2-4, with D possibly being TRBD1 (6 bases). The CDR3 length is 14 residues. With 2 bases removed from V and 10 bases from J, the gap between germline ends came to 15 bases. Per germline, CDR1 SNHLY and CDR2 FYNNEI. The CDR3 DNA reads TGTGCCAGCAGTGAATACGAGGGGGTCGAGATTCAGTACTTC. Its translation: CASSEYEGVEIQYF.

Remarks on this clone: This sample includes further DNA sequences coding for the same CDR3. The rearrangement uses TRBV19 and TRBJ1-2; 8 nucleotides match TRBD1. Germline V gene lookup returns CDR1 LNHDA and CDR2 SQIVND (reference sequence). Germline trimming cut 3 bases from V and 7 bases from J; bases unmatched to any gene: 4. The CDR3 is 13 amino acids. The CDR3 here is CASSIGQGSGYTF. CDR3 sequence (DNA): TGTGCCAGTAGTATCGGACAGGGTTCTGGCTACACCTTC.

This clone was picked up a small number of times. The V and J genes are TRBV5-1 and TRBJ2-6, with 12 bases aligning to TRBD1. V was clipped by 4 bases and J by 2 bases; unmatched bases: 4. The CDR3 loop spans 17 amino acids. From germline, CDR1 is SGHRS and CDR2 YFSETQ. CDR3 protein: CASSQGQGAPGANVLTF. The CDR3 bases are TGCGCCAGCAGCCAGGGACAGGGGGCGCCTGGGGCCAACGTCCTGACTTTC.

The V call is TRBV19, the J call TRBJ1-2, with a weak D call TRBD1 (6 bases). Trimming took 4 bases from V and 8 from J, leaving 17 bases between them. Looked up from germline, CDR1 is LNHDA and CDR2 is SQIVND (reference sequence). This CDR3 comprises 14 residues. The CDR3 DNA follows: TGTGCCAGTAGTAGCGACAGGAAAGGCTCCGGCTACACCTTC. Protein product: CASSSDRKGSGYTF.

This rearrangement joins TRBV19 to TRBJ2-3; D gene uncertain. Trimming took 5 bases from V and 0 from J, leaving 6 bases between them. This CDR3 is built from 13 residues. Per germline, CDR1 LNHDA and CDR2 SQIVND (reference sequence). The CDR3 DNA reads as TGTGCCAGTAGTCCTCAGAGCACAGATACGCAGTATTTT. It codes for CASSPQSTDTQYF.

The rearrangement joins TRBV9 to TRBJ2-3, with D unresolved. V was clipped by 3 bases and J by 0 bases, with 17 bases between them. The CDR3 is made up of 17 amino acids. Germline-derived CDR1 and CDR2 are SGDLS and YYNGEE. The CDR3 DNA follows: TGTGCCAGCAGCGCCAGGCCTTCAAGGTCTAGCACAGATACGCAGTATTTT. Its translation: CASSARPSRSSTDTQYF.

V is TRBV19 and J is TRBJ1-1; D might be TRBD1 (6 bases). This CDR3 spans 15 amino acids. With 6 bases removed from V and 1 base from J, the gap between germline ends came to 15 bases. Germline V gives CDR1 LNHDA, CDR2 SQIVND (reference sequence). CDR3 in amino acids: CASRVRGGENTEAFF. The CDR3 region has the DNA TGTGCCAGTAGGGTGAGAGGGGGGGAGAACACTGAAGCTTTCTTT.

The V and J genes are TRBV18 and TRBJ1-6; 10 positions agree with TRBD1. CDR1 is KGHSH, CDR2 LQKENI, per germline. J lost 0 bases, V lost 2 bases, and 7 bases had no gene match. The CDR3 extends over 19 amino acids. Here the CDR3 DNA reads TGTGCCAGCTCACCAGACGGGACAGGGGTTTTCTCCTATAATTCACCCCTCCACTTT. Translating it yields CASSPDGTGVFSYNSPLHF.